A selection of T cell receptor beta chains follows, all from one sample in a study of blood T cell repertoires in COVID-19. Method: immunoSEQ multiplex PCR; TCRdb's copy keeps in-frame clones and lacks some. The repertoire holds 250,000 or so clones, with 88% as singletons. The sequenced material came from PBMCs or T cells enriched from blood (not recorded which). Every receptor here comes from a woman in her twenties or thirties who had been exposed to COVID-19. Each CDR3 is given with its conserved first and last residue. The order of the fields is V gene, clone size, J gene, D gene, CDR3 DNA, CDR3 protein. A D gene is named only where the DNA matches it firmly. The size field is filled for only some rows; it gives once, few, many or a size class.

TRBV27	-	TRBJ2-1	-	TGTGCCAGCAGTTTAATTAACAATGAGCAGTTCTTC	CASSLINNEQFF
TRBV11-2	-	TRBJ2-1	-	TGTGCCAGCAGCTTAAGAGGAGGTGAGCAGTTCTTC	CASSLRGGEQFF
TRBV12-3/TRBV12-4	-	TRBJ2-3	TRBD2	TGTGCCTCCGGGGGGAGATTCGTTAATACGCAGTATTTT	CASGGRFVNTQYF
TRBV3-1/TRBV3-2	once	TRBJ2-1	-	TGTGCCAGCAGCCAAGGATTTGTCGGTCGTGAGCAGTTCTTC	CASSQGFVGREQFF
TRBV30	-	TRBJ1-4	-	TGTGCCTGGTCCGGACAGACTGAAAAACTGTTTTTT	CAWSGQTEKLFF
TRBV19	-	TRBJ2-1	TRBD2	TGTGCCAGTAGTATAGGGGGAGCGGGGAGCTCCTACAATGAGCAGTTCTTC	CASSIGGAGSSYNEQFF
TRBV5-5	-	TRBJ1-1	TRBD1	TGTGCCAGCACCTGGCCGGGACAGCTGAACACTGAAGCTTTCTTT	CASTWPGQLNTEAFF
TRBV2	-	TRBJ1-2	TRBD1	TGTGCCAGCACTATTAAGGGACAGGGTGTCTATGGCTACACCTTC	CASTIKGQGVYGYTF
TRBV18	-	TRBJ2-7	TRBD2	TGTGCCAGCTCACCCGGGACTAGCGGGAGTAGGGAGCAGTACTTC	CASSPGTSGSREQYF
TRBV5-1	once	TRBJ2-7	-	TGCGCCAGCAGCTTGGATCAGGGGAACTCTGGAGCCCACGAGCAGTACTTC	CASSLDQGNSGAHEQYF
TRBV10-3	-	TRBJ1-2	-	TGTGCCATCAGTGGGAGGGACGGCTACACCTTC	CAISGRDGYTF
TRBV5-1	once	TRBJ1-2	-	TGCGCCAGCAGCTTATCAGGGTTTGACTATGGCTACACCTTC	CASSLSGFDYGYTF
TRBV3-1/TRBV3-2	-	TRBJ2-2	TRBD2	TGTGCCAGCAGCCGTAGCGGGAGTGCCGGGGAGCTGTTTTTT	CASSRSGSAGELFF
TRBV18	-	TRBJ1-6	-	TGTGCCAGCTCACCGCTCCCAGACAGCTCCTATAATTCACCCCTCCACTTT	CASSPLPDSSYNSPLHF
TRBV7-2	-	TRBJ1-3	TRBD1	TGTGCCAGCAGCTTAGCGCCCGGGACAGGTGGAAACACCATATATTTT	CASSLAPGTGGNTIYF
TRBV12-3/TRBV12-4	-	TRBJ1-1	TRBD1	TGTGCCAGCAGGCGCACGACAGGGGATGAAGCTTTCTTT	CASRRTTGDEAFF
TRBV15	-	TRBJ2-3	-	TGTGCCACCAGCAGAGCCTGGACAGACCCAGATACGCAGTATTTT	CATSRAWTDPDTQYF
TRBV2	-	TRBJ2-1	TRBD2	TGTGCCAGCACCGCGAGGAGGGAGGGTGAGCAGTTCTTC	CASTARREGEQFF
TRBV5-5	-	TRBJ2-2	TRBD1	TGTGCCAGCAGGATTCAGACAGGGGTAGGAGGGGAGCTGTTTTTT	CASRIQTGVGGELFF
TRBV10-3	-	TRBJ2-5	TRBD2	TGTGCCATCGGTGAAGAAGGCGAGTTTCGGACTAGAACTGTAGAGACCCAGTACTTC	CAIGEEGEFRTRTVETQYF
TRBV4-1	-	TRBJ2-3	-	TGCGCCAGCAGCCAGGGTCCCTCGCGGGGCACAGATACGCAGTATTTT	CASSQGPSRGTDTQYF
TRBV30	-	TRBJ1-2	-	TGTGCCTGGAGCTCAATACAGGAAACCTATGGCTACACCTTC	CAWSSIQETYGYTF
TRBV10-3	-	TRBJ1-2	TRBD1	TGTGCCATCAGTGAGAAAAAGGGGGCCGGCTACACCTTC	CAISEKKGAGYTF
TRBV28	-	TRBJ2-1	TRBD2	TGTGCCAGCAGTTTAGTTAGCGGGAGGGGCTTTGGGCAGTTCTTC	CASSLVSGRGFGQFF
TRBV11-3	-	TRBJ2-1	TRBD2	TGTGCCAGCGGACTAGCTGGCAATGAGCAGTTCTTC	CASGLAGNEQFF
TRBV9	once	TRBJ2-2	-	TGTGCCAGCAGCGTAGTAGGTGGGCAGGAGCTGTTTTTT	CASSVVGGQELFF
TRBV19	-	TRBJ1-5	-	TGTGCCAGTAGTATGGTAATAGACACTCGCAATCAGCCCCAGCATTTT	CASSMVIDTRNQPQHF
TRBV6-1	-	TRBJ2-3	TRBD2	TGTGCCAGCAGTGAGCTGACTAGCGGCACCACAGATACGCAGTATTTT	CASSELTSGTTDTQYF
TRBV11-2	once	TRBJ1-1	TRBD1	TGTGCCAGCAGAAGGGACAGGGCGGGCACTGAAGCTTTCTTT	CASRRDRAGTEAFF
TRBV30	once	TRBJ2-2	-	TGTGCCTGGAGTGTCCTAACAGTGGCCGGGGAGCTGTTTTTT	CAWSVLTVAGELFF
TRBV3-1/TRBV3-2	-	TRBJ2-1	-	TGTGCCAGCAGCCAAGACCGGCGGGGAAACAATGAGCAGTTCTTC	CASSQDRRGNNEQFF
TRBV30	-	TRBJ2-5	TRBD2	TGTGCCTGGGCTAGCGGGGGGGAGACCCAGTACTTC	CAWASGGETQYF
TRBV19	many	TRBJ1-6	TRBD1	TGTGCCAGTAGTCGGCTCGACAGGGAACTCTATAATTCACCCCTCCACTTT	CASSRLDRELYNSPLHF